This TCR beta chain appears in the sequencing data of a study of control samples from healthy donors and cancer patients. Germline-derived CDR1 and CDR2 are WNHNN and SYGVQD (reference sequence). The ends were cut back, 3 bases at V and 7 bases at J, with 10 bases in the middle. The CDR3 extends over 14 amino acids. Assay used: immunoSEQ multiplex PCR; TCRdb lists only in-frame clones, some missing. The sample has around 130,000 clones, about 83% seen once. This clone showed up just a few times. The chain uses TRBV10-1 and TRBJ1-6, with a possible D match to TRBD1 (5 bases). This clonotype originated in a man younger than 45 in good health. The specimen was blood. Here the CDR3 reads CASSELGGNSPLHF. The CDR3 region has the DNA TGCGCCAGCAGTGAATTGGGGGGAAATTCACCCCTCCACTTT.